This entry lists 13 T cell receptor beta chains sequenced from one sample in a study of lymphopenia after photon versus proton radiotherapy. Produced via immunoSEQ multiplex PCR; TCRdb's table is partial and in-frame only. The sample carries about 50,000 clones, about 92% recorded once. The specimen comprised peripheral blood, sampled from a patient treated with photon-based radiotherapy. Receptors originate from a woman between 40 and 55 years old with cholangiocarcinoma.

The CDR3, as DNA: TGTGCCAGTACCGGGACTACGAACAATGAGCAGTTCTTC. The encoded protein is CASTGTTNNEQFF. This rearrangement joins TRBV6-5 to TRBJ2-1; 7 nucleotides line up with TRBD2. Unmatched junction bases numbered 7, after V lost 9 bases and J lost 5 bases. The CDR3 loop spans 13 amino acids. Germline values: CDR1 MNHEY, CDR2 SVGAGI.

The genes are TRBV19 and TRBJ2-5; 14 bases match TRBD2. Per the germline V gene, CDR1 is LNHDA and CDR2 is SQIVND (reference sequence). The CDR3 contains 17 residues. The V and J ends lost 3 bases and 5 bases, in that order; junction bases with no gene match: 8. The CDR3 loop is CASSIRTSGGPWETQYF. The CDR3 DNA follows: TGTGCCAGTAGTATTAGGACTAGCGGGGGGCCTTGGGAGACCCAGTACTTC.

The chain uses TRBV10-1 and TRBJ2-1; D possibly corresponds to TRBD2 (7 bases). From germline, CDR1 is WNHNN and CDR2 SYGVQD (reference sequence). The V end was cut by 2 bases, the J end by 3 bases, with 17 bases between. The CDR3 totals 17 residues. DNA for the CDR3: TGCGCCAGCAGTGAGGGCGGGGGCTCGATTTTCTACAATGAGCAGTTCTTC. Residues: CASSEGGGSIFYNEQFF.

V gene TRBV4-1 combines with J gene TRBJ2-2; TRBD1 agrees at 7 bases. Germline V CDR1 and CDR2: MGHRA, YSYEKL. With 3 bases clipped from V and 6 bases from J, the junction kept 4 bases outside the gene matches. There are 14 residues in the CDR3. CDR3 coding DNA: TGCGCCAGCAGCCACGCTCAGGGGGCCGGGGAGCTGTTTTTT. It specifies CASSHAQGAGELFF.

The V call is TRBV12-5, the J call TRBJ2-7; D is unclear. V lost 10 bases and J 0 bases, leaving 10 bases between the germline ends. In germline, CDR1 is LGHNT, CDR2 FRNRAP. The CDR3 contains 12 residues. The CDR3 reads CATKQSSYEQYF. CDR3 in DNA: TGTGCTACGAAACAGAGCTCCTACGAGCAGTACTTC.

This sequence joins TRBV6-1 and TRBJ1-4; tentative D call: TRBD1 (5 bases). From germline, CDR1 is MNHNS and CDR2 SASEGT. Trimming pared 6 bases from V and 2 bases from J, leaving 13 bases between. The CDR3 loop spans 15 amino acids. CDR3 coding DNA: TGTGCCAGCAGCGAGACGGCAGGGACTAATGAAAAACTGTTTTTT. The encoded protein is CASSETAGTNEKLFF.

V is TRBV4-3 and J is TRBJ2-4; D could derive from TRBD1 or TRBD2 (5 bases each). Per the germline V gene, CDR1 is LGHNA and CDR2 is YSLEER. Trimming shortened V by 0 bases and J by 0 bases, and 15 bases separated the two germline ends. The CDR3 is 18 amino acids. The CDR3 DNA is TGCGCCAGCAGCCAAGATGTCTCGGGACGTCTAGCCAAAAACATTCAGTACTTC. This gives the protein CASSQDVSGRLAKNIQYF.

This chain uses TRBV5-6 with TRBJ1-2; weak D call: TRBD1 (6 bases). V lost 1 base, J lost 4 bases, and 11 bases lay in between. CDR3 length equals 14 residues. Germline loops: CDR1 SGHDT, CDR2 YYEEEE. CDR3 bases: TGTGCCAGCAGCTTGTCCAGGGGCGTCTATGGCTACACCTTC. Translated, it gives CASSLSRGVYGYTF.

The rearrangement uses TRBV6-5 and TRBJ1-2; the D gene is possibly TRBD1 (5 bases). The CDR3 consists of 13 residues. Trimming left V 2 bases short and J 2 bases short, with 6 bases between. The germline gives CDR1 MNHEY, CDR2 SVGAGI. DNA of the CDR3: TGTGCCAGCAGTTACGCAGGGAACTATGGCTACACCTTC. Residues: CASSYAGNYGYTF.

The chain has TRBV27 and TRBJ1-2; D ambiguous. Trimming shortened V by 3 bases and J by 2 bases, and 7 bases separated the two germline ends. This CDR3 has 13 residues. Germline CDR1 MNHEY, CDR2 SMNVEV (reference sequence). The CDR3 DNA sequence: TGTGCCAGCAGTTTGAGGCAGAACTATGGCTACACCTTC. Residues: CASSLRQNYGYTF.

This chain connects TRBV7-3 to TRBJ1-1; weak D call: TRBD1 (6 bases). There are 14 residues in the CDR3. Trimming cost V 5 bases and J 5 bases, with 15 bases left between them. From germline, CDR1 is SGHTA and CDR2 FQGTGA. CDR3 bases: TGTGCCAGCAGCCTAGCAGGGGTTGGGACTGAAGCTTTCTTT. Its translation: CASSLAGVGTEAFF. Looking up the rest from reference TRBV7-3 and TRBJ1-1 gives the full variable domain: GAGVSQTPSNKVTEKGKYVELRCDPISGHTALYWYRQSLGQGPEFLIYFQGTGAADDSGLPNDRFFAVRPEGSVSTLKIQRTERGDSAVYLCASSLAGVGTEAFFGQGTRLTVV.

This chain joins TRBV4-1 and TRBJ2-7, with D tentatively TRBD1 or TRBD2 (6 bases each). This CDR3 comprises 15 residues. Between the trimmed V and J ends, which lost 0 bases and 7 bases, there was a span of 16 bases. CDR1 and CDR2 from the germline V gene are MGHRA and YSYEKL. CDR3 in amino acids: CASSQDLPGAGEQYF. The CDR3 bases are TGCGCCAGCAGCCAAGATCTCCCAGGGGCGGGAGAGCAGTACTTC.

The J gene is TRBJ1-2, the V gene TRBV6-1; a possible D gene is TRBD1 (5 bases). Germline values: CDR1 MNHNS, CDR2 SASEGT. The CDR3 loop spans 13 amino acids. V was pared by 2 bases and J by 4 bases, with 8 bases between. This CDR3 reads CASSETGSYGYTF. The CDR3 DNA follows: TGTGCCAGCAGTGAAACAGGTAGCTATGGCTACACCTTC.